This TCR beta chain was recorded in a study of T cell repertoires in cytomegalovirus infection. Study overall: Public TCR beta signatures indicated both CMV infection and matching HLA type. General study results and limits: CMV-specific HLA-C-restricted TCR beta clonotypes dominated the ex vivo response. Adding up the frequency of public TCR beta families identified people who carried CMV plus the relevant HLA.

The sample holds many counts of this clonotype. Its antigen is as yet unknown. V lost 5 bases to trimming and J lost 5 bases; unmatched junction nucleotides: 6. Looked up from germline, CDR1 is SGHTA and CDR2 is FQGNSA. The CDR3 is 15 amino acids. TCRdb reanalysed the reads using MiXCR and keeps one entry per CDR3 protein. The table lists around 360,000 distinct CDR3 sequences, just under 35% of them singletons. Sequencing used cultured PBMCs, obtained from culture after CMV antigen stimulation. The V gene is TRBV7-2, the J gene TRBJ2-2, with 9 positions matching TRBD1. This receptor was obtained from a human donor in good health (CMV status not recorded). Some clones in this sample may be carry-over from other donors' samples. The CDR3 protein is CASSRTGVRTGELFF. The CDR3 DNA sequence: TGTGCCAGCAGCAGGACAGGGGTCCGGACCGGGGAGCTGTTTTTT.